This T cell receptor (beta chain) was sequenced during a study of blood T cell repertoires in COVID-19. The overall study: The study drew acute and convalescent COVID-19 samples from the United States, Italy and Spain. PBMCs, B-cell-depleted T cells, or T cells were the source of the cDNA or gDNA that made up the material.

CDR3 length: 14 amino acids. Germline V gene sequence: CDR1 LNHDA, CDR2 SQIVND (reference sequence). The V segment lost 5 bases and the J segment 2 bases; nucleotides outside the gene matches: 2. Source study methods: Nucleated cell counts were estimated from reference gene primer amplification. Sequenced by immunoSEQ multiplex PCR; TCRdb stores in-frame clones only, minus some. The V and J calls and clone size were taken over from that table, and D and trimming were inferred from the DNA. The table includes fewer than 130,000 clones, 70% to 90% detected once. This clone has just one count. What was sequenced was peripheral blood. The sequence was collected from a human donor in a cohort sampled during active COVID-19. The chain carries TRBV19 and TRBJ1-3, with 8 positions matching TRBD1. DNA for the CDR3: TGTGCCAGTAGTGTACAGGGGGCTGGAAACACCATATATTTT. It codes for CASSVQGAGNTIYF.